One sample yielded the 5 T cell receptor beta chains listed below, sequenced in a study of T cells expressing NK-cell markers. TCRdb re-called the 5' RACE reads; every CDR3 protein appears as one record, without DNA. The sample features around 110,000 distinct CDR3 sequences, with around a sixth in its top ten. The sequencing sample was made of blood T cells: a sorted CD56 or NKG2C T cell subset, CD4+ or CD8+ T cells, or bulk PBMC T cells (not recorded which). The source is a woman aged 18 to 75 in good health.

The chain uses TRBV28 and TRBJ2-5; TCRdb returns TRBD1, unconfirmable since there is no DNA. The CDR3 has 15 amino acids. From germline, CDR1 is MDHEN and CDR2 SYDVKM. CDR3 sequence reads: CASSADRGGRETQYF. Full variable domain (remainder filled in from reference TRBV28 and TRBJ2-5): DVKVTQSSRYLVKRTGEKVFLECVQDMDHENMFWYRQDPGLGLRLIYFSYDVKMKEKGDIPEGYSVSREKKERFSLILESASTNQTSMYLCASSADRGGRETQYFGPGTRLLVL.

The CDR3 sequence is CASRVQPPQETQYF. This chain links TRBV19 with TRBJ2-5. Germline lookup yields CDR1 LNHDA and CDR2 SQIVND (reference sequence). The CDR3 is 14 amino acids.

V is TRBV7-8 and J is TRBJ2-7. The V gene's germline CDR1 is SGHVS and CDR2 FQNEAQ. The CDR3 loop spans 14 amino acids. CDR3: CASSLVLSSYEQYF. The complete variable domain, with remaining parts taken from reference TRBV7-8 and TRBJ2-7, reads GAGVSQSPRYKVAKRGQDVALRCDPISGHVSLFWYQQALGQGPEFLTYFQNEAQLDKSGLPSDRFFAERPEGSVSTLKIQRTQQEDSAVYLCASSLVLSSYEQYFGPGTRLTVT.

The chain couples TRBV5-1 to TRBJ2-3; TCRdb's D call of TRBD2 is untestable without DNA. Germline loops: CDR1 SGHRS, CDR2 YFSETQ. There are 15 residues in the CDR3. The CDR3 loop is CASSLAASGVDTQYF.

The chain employs TRBV15 and TRBJ2-1; there is no DNA to check the TCRdb D call of TRBD2. This CDR3 has 14 amino acids. Germline V lookup: CDR1 LNHNV, CDR2 YYDKDF (reference sequence). Here the CDR3 reads CATSPQDLGHEQFF. Full variable domain (remainder filled in from reference TRBV15 and TRBJ2-1): DAMVIQNPRYQVTQFGKPVTLSCSQTLNHNVMYWYQQKSSQAPKLLFHYYDKDFNNEADTPDNFQSRRPNTSFCFLDIRSPGLGDTAMYLCATSPQDLGHEQFFGPGTRLTVL.